The 4 T cell receptor beta chains reported below all come from one sample, sequenced in a study of OX40 agonist ivuxolimab in advanced cancers. Produced via immunoSEQ multiplex PCR; TCRdb's table is partial and in-frame only. The table includes around 39,000 clones, about four fifths detected once. Sequences were derived from CD4+ or CD8+ T cells sorted from blood, sampled in a trial of the OX40 agonist ivuxolimab. The source of these receptors is an adult with an advanced solid tumor such as melanoma, head and neck, liver or kidney cancer.

This clone showed up just a few times. This sequence joins TRBV2 and TRBJ1-1, with a weak D call TRBD1 (5 bases). CDR1 is SNHLY, CDR2 FYNNEI, per germline. V lost 7 bases and J lost 0, with 12 bases in between. There are 14 residues in the CDR3. CDR3 in amino acids: CASKKNRMNTEAFF. The CDR3, as DNA: TGTGCCAGCAAAAAGAACAGGATGAACACTGAAGCTTTCTTT. The whole variable domain, filled in from reference TRBV2 and TRBJ1-1, reads EPEVTQTPSHQVTQMGQEVILRCVPISNHLYFYWYRQILGQKVEFLVSFYNNEISEKSEIFDDQFSVERPDGSNFTLKIRSTKLEDSAMYFCASKKNRMNTEAFFGQGTRLTVV.

This chain connects TRBV4-1 to TRBJ2-7; 10 bases match TRBD1. The V gene end was trimmed by 3 bases and the J gene end by 7 bases; junction bases not matched to a gene: 6. Germline CDR1 and CDR2: MGHRA and YSYEKL. The CDR3 totals 14 residues. The CDR3 DNA is TGCGCCAGCAGCCACCCGGGACAGGGGAGGGAGCAGTACTTC. Encoded protein: CASSHPGQGREQYF.

The chain employs TRBV5-5 and TRBJ2-7, with D tentatively TRBD2 (6 bases). V was pared by 2 bases and J by 5 bases, with 11 bases between. This CDR3 comprises 13 residues. Per germline, CDR1 SGHKS and CDR2 YYEKEE (reference sequence). The CDR3 loop is CASSFWGDHEQYF. The CDR3 coding sequence is TGTGCCAGCAGCTTTTGGGGGGACCACGAGCAGTACTTC.

The chain joins TRBV25-1 to TRBJ1-2; D remains unclear. Germline CDR1 is MGHDK and CDR2 is SYGVNS. This CDR3 spans 14 amino acids. V lost 5 bases, J lost 1 base, and 11 bases lay in between. CDR3 in amino acids: CASSLPGLNYGYTF. The CDR3 DNA follows: TGTGCCAGCAGTTTACCGGGTCTTAACTATGGCTACACCTTC.